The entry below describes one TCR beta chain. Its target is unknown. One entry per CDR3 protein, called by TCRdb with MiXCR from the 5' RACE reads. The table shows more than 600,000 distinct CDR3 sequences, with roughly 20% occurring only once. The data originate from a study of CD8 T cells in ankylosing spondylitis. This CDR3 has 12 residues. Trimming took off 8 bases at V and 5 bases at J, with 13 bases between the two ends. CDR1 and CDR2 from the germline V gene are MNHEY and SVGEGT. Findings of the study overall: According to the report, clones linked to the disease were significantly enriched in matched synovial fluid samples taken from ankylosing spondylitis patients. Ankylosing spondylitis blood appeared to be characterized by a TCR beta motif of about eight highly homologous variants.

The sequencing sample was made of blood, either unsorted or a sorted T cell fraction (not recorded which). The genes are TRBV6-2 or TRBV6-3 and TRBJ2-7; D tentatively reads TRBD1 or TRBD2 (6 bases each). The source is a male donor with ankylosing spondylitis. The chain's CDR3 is CASRRGVHEQYF. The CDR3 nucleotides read TGTGCCAGCCGGAGGGGGGTCCACGAGCAGTACTTC.